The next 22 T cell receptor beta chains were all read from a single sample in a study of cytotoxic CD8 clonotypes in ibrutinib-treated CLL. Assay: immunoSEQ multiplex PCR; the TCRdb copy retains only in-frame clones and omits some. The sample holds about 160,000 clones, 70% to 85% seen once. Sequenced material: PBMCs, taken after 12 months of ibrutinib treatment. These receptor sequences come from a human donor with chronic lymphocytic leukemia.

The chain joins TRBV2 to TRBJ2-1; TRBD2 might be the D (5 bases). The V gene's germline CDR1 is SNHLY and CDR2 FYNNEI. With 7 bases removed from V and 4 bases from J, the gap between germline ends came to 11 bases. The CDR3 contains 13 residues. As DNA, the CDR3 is TGTGCCAGCACCCCGGACTCGTACAATGAGCAGTTCTTC. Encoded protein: CASTPDSYNEQFF.

The CDR3 DNA is TGTGCCAGCAGTCCTCCCGGGGCAGGGGAGGGGACCCAGTACTTC. Translated: CASSPPGAGEGTQYF. The V and J genes are TRBV6-6 and TRBJ2-5; tentative D call: TRBD2 (7 bases). This CDR3 has 15 amino acids. Germline V gives CDR1 MNHNY, CDR2 SVGAGI (reference sequence). Trimming pared 5 bases from V and 7 bases from J, leaving 20 bases between.

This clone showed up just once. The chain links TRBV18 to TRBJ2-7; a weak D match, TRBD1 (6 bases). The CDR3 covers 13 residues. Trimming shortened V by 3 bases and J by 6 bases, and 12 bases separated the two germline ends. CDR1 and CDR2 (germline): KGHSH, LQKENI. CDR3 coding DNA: TGTGCCAGCTCACCGCAGGGGCAGGGCGAGCAGTACTTC. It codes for CASSPQGQGEQYF.

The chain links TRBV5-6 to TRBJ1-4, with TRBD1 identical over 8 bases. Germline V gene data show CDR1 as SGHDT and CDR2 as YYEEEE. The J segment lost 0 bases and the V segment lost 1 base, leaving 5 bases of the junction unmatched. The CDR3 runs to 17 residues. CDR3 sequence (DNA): TGTGCCAGCAGCTTGACAGGGGGGCCCACAACTAATGAAAAACTGTTTTTT. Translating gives CASSLTGGPTTNEKLFF.

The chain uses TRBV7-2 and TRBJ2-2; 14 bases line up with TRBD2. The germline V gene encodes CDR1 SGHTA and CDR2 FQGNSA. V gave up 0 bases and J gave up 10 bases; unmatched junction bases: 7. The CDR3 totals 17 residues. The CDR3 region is CASSLASGTSGSKELFF. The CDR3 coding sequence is TGTGCCAGCAGCTTAGCCTCCGGGACTAGCGGGAGTAAGGAGCTGTTTTTT. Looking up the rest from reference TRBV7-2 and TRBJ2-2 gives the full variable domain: GAGVSQSPSNKVTEKGKDVELRCDPISGHTALYWYRQSLGQGLEFLIYFQGNSAPDKSGLPSDRFSAERTGGSVSTLTIQRTQQEDSAVYLCASSLASGTSGSKELFFGEGSRLTVL.

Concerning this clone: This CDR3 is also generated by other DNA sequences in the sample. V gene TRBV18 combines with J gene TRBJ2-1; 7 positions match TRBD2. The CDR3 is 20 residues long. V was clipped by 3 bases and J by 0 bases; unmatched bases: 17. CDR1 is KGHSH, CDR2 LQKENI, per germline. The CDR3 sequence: CASSPLQVGRGGSSYNEQFF. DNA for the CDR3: TGTGCCAGCTCACCTCTCCAGGTAGGCCGAGGCGGGAGCTCCTACAATGAGCAGTTCTTC.

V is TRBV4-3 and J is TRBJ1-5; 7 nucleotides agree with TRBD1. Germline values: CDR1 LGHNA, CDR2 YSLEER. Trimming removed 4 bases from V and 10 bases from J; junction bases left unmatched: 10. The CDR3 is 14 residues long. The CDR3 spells CASSRFTGVEPQHF. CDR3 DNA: TGCGCCAGCAGCCGTTTTACAGGGGTCGAACCCCAGCATTTT.

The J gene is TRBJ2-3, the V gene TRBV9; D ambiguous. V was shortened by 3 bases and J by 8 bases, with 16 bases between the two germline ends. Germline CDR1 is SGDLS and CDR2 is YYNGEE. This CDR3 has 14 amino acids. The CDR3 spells CASSGLTPPGTQYF. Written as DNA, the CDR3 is TGTGCCAGCAGCGGACTTACCCCCCCCGGTACGCAGTATTTT. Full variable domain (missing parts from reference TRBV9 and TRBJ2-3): DSGVTQTPKHLITATGQRVTLRCSPRSGDLSVYWYQQSLDQGLQFLIQYYNGEERAKGNILERFSAQQFPDLHSELNLSSLELGDSALYFCASSGLTPPGTQYFGPGTRLTVL.

The CDR3 reads CASGRTGVYNEQFF. The CDR3 coding sequence is TGTGCCAGCGGTCGGACAGGAGTCTACAATGAGCAGTTCTTC. The chain couples TRBV28 to TRBJ2-1, with 7 positions matching TRBD1. Germline values: CDR1 MDHEN, CDR2 SYDVKM. V dropped 8 bases and J dropped 3; count of bases not matched to a gene: 7. The CDR3 runs 14 residues.

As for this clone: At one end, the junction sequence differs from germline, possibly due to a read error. The CDR3, as DNA: TGTGCCAGCAGCCCTGGACTGGGAAGGGGGATCAATCAGCAGTTCTTC. Its translation: CASSPGLGRGINQQFF. The V gene is TRBV5-6, the J gene TRBJ2-1; tentatively, D is TRBD1 (6 bases). Germline V gives CDR1 SGHDT, CDR2 YYEEEE. The CDR3 loop spans 16 amino acids.

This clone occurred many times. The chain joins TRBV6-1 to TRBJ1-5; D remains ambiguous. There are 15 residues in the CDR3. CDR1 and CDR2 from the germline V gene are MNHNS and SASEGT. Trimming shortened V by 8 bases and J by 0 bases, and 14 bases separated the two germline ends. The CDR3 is CASGVSGDSNQPQHF. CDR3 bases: TGTGCCAGCGGGGTTTCAGGTGATAGCAATCAGCCCCAGCATTTT.

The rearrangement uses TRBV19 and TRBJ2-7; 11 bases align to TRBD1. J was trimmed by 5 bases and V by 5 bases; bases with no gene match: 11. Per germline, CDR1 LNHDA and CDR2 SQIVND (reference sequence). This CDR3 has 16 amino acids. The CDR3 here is CASSRPPGQGVHEQYF. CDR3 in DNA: TGTGCCAGTAGTCGTCCCCCGGGACAGGGGGTCCACGAGCAGTACTTC.

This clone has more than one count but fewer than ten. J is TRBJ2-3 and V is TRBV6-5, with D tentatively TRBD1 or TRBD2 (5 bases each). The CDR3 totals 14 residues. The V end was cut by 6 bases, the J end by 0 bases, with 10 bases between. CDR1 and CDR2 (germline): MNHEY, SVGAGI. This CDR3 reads CASRSRDSTDTQYF. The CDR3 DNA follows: TGTGCCAGCAGAAGCCGGGACAGCACAGATACGCAGTATTTT.

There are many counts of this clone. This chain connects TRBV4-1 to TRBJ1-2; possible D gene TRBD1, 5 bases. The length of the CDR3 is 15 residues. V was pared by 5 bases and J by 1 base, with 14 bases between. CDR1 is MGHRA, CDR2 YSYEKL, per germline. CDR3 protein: CASSSPEGSNYGYTF. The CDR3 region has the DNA TGCGCCAGCAGCTCCCCGGAGGGGAGTAACTATGGCTACACCTTC.

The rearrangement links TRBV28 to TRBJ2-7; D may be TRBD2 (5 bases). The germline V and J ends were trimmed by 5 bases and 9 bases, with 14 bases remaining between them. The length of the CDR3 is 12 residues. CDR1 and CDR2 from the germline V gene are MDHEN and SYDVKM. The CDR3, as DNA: TGTGCCAGCAGTGGCCCGGGCGGGCCGCAGTACTTC. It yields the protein CASSGPGGPQYF.

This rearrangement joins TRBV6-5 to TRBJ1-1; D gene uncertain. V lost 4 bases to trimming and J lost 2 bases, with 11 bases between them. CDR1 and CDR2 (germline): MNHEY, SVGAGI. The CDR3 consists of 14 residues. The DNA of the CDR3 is TGTGCCAGCAGTTTAACAGCTGGCAACACTGAAGCTTTCTTT. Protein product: CASSLTAGNTEAFF.

The CDR3, as DNA: TGTGCCAGCAGCCCCACTAGCGCTGGATACAATGAGCAGTTCTTC. Amino acid sequence: CASSPTSAGYNEQFF. V gene TRBV7-3 combines with J gene TRBJ2-1; 7 bases match TRBD2. Germline loops: CDR1 SGHTA, CDR2 FQGTGA. CDR3 size: 15 residues. The ends lost 5 bases at V and 4 bases at J; junction bases unmatched: 8.

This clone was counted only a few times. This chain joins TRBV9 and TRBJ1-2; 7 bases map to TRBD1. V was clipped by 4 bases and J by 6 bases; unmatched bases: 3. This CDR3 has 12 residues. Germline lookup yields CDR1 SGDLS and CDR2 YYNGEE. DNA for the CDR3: TGTGCCAGCAGCAGGGGGCTGGATGGCTACACCTTC. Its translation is CASSRGLDGYTF.

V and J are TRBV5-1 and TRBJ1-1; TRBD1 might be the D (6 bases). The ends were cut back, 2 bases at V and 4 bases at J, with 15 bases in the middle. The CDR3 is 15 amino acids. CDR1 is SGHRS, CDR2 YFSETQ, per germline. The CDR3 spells CASSFGGLGSTEAFF. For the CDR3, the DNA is TGCGCCAGCAGCTTTGGGGGGCTTGGTAGCACTGAAGCTTTCTTT.

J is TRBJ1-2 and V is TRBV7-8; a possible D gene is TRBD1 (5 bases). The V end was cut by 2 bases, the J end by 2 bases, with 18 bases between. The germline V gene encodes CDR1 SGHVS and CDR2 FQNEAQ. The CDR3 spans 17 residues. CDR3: CASSLRAAWEGNYGYTF. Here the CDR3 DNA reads TGTGCCAGCAGCTTAAGAGCCGCATGGGAGGGGAACTATGGCTACACCTTC.

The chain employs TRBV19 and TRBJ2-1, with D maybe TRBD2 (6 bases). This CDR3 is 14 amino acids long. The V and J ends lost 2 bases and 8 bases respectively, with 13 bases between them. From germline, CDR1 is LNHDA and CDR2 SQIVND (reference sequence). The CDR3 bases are TGTGCCAGTAGTATATTCGGAGGGGTATATGAGCAGTTCTTC. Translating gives CASSIFGGVYEQFF.

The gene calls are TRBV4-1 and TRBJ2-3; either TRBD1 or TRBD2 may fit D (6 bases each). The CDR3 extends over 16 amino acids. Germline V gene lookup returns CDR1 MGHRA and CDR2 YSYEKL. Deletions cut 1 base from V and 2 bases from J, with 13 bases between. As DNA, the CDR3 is TGCGCCAGCAGCCAAGGGGGGGCGTGGATCACAGATACGCAGTATTTT. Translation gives CASSQGGAWITDTQYF.